Included here is one T cell receptor (beta chain) sequence, with context. The entry originates in a study of cytomegalovirus exposure and HLA in healthy donors. 13 Jbeta primers and 60 Vbeta primers were used for the PCR. TCRdb's copy holds only in-frame clones and misses some; the assay was immunoSEQ multiplex PCR. Of about 200,000 clones listed, about 78% are singletons. This clonotype was obtained from a male donor in good health and CMV-seronegative. Material: PBMCs.

CDR3 residues: CASSLAPGHLYEQYF. The CDR3 bases are TGTGCCAGCAGCTTAGCCCCGGGACACCTGTACGAGCAGTACTTC. This chain links TRBV7-8 with TRBJ2-7, with D possibly matching TRBD1 (6 bases). Trimming took off 0 bases at V and 4 bases at J, with 13 bases between the two ends. CDR1 SGHVS and CDR2 FQNEAQ come from the germline V gene. CDR3 length: 15 residues.